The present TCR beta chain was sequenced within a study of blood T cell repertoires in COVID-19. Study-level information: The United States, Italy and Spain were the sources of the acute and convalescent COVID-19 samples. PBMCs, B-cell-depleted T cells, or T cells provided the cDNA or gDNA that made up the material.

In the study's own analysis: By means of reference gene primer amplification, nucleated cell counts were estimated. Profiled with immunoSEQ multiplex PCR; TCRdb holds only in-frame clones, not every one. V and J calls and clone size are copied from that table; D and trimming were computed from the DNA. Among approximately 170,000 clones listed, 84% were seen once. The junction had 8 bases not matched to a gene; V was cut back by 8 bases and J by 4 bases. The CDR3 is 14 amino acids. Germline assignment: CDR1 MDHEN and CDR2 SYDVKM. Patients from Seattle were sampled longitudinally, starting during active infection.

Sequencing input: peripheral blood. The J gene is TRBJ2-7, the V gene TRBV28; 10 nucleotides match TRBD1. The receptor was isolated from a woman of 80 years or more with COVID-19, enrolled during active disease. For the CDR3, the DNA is TGTGCCAGCGGAGGGGACAGGGGACCTTACGAGCAGTACTTC. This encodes CASGGDRGPYEQYF.